This T cell receptor beta chain is drawn from a study of T cell responses to AZD1222 COVID-19 vaccine (dated by TCRdb to about 2021). About the full investigation: A total of under 250 trial participants underwent TCR sequencing, of whom around 210 had received two doses of AZD1222 and some 25 had received two doses of the MenACWY control vaccine. Enrollment into the trials was organized by age into subgroups of 18-55, 56-69 and 70-plus years, and those subgroups contained approximately 160, 26 and 62 TCR-sequenced participants, respectively.

Regarding this clone: The antigen this receptor binds is unknown. No much larger clonotype is one base removed from it; base qualities were not supplied.

Interpreted using the paper, the time point label stands for: about 28 days (+/-7) after the second vaccine dose. Because spike-specific TCR depth and breadth did not differ between the two schedules, AZD1222 recipients who got a second dose at roughly 4 weeks were pooled with those who got a second dose at roughly 12 weeks. Samples from vaccinated people were obtained from the UK trials COV001 and COV002, which included a single-blind randomized controlled phase 2/3 trial of AZD1222 (ChAdOx1 nCoV-19) in healthy adults. Trial participant PBMC samples were collected at day 0 and day 28 after the second dose for TCRbeta chain sequencing. The CDR3 sequence holds 14 residues, the cysteine and phenylalanine included. Only CDR3 DNA remains: 42 bases, in frame from the first base. The germline ends are 8 bases apart after V is trimmed by 2 bases and J by 1 base. In the germline V gene, CDR1 corresponds to MNHNS and CDR2 to SASEGT.

Here is what the overall study found, with its caveats: Participants were mostly white British and included more females than males, and it was suggested by the authors that clonal diversity may have been underestimated. After two AZD1222 doses, spike-specific TCR breadth and depth were significantly higher than at day 0 and than in MenACWY recipients. Epitopes outside the regions mutated in the B.1.351 and B.1.1.7 variants were reportedly recognized by nearly half of the unique spike-specific TCRs. Conclusions about previously exposed vaccinees are limited because only a handful of AZD1222 recipients were SARS-CoV-2 seropositive at baseline. In the small 56-69-year group, the increase in depth fell short of significance, most likely because of low power. Because no day 14 peak-response samples were available, repertoires were characterized only after the peak T cell response. CD4 TCRs associated with the vaccine covered the entire spike protein, and the dominant responses were in regions 160-218 and 743-854.

The CDR3 regions of human TCRbeta chains were analyzed by immunosequencing. Turning to the authors' computational methods: Repertoire TCRs were matched against a reference library of SARS-CoV-2-specific TCRs generated with the MIRA antigen-specificity platform. Breadth meant the fraction of unique TCRs that were SARS-CoV-2-associated, whereas depth meant the fraction of total T cells that were SARS-CoV-2-associated. Each spike-specific TCR was assigned to its reactive spike region and to a CD4 or CD8 class using the MIRA data. Log10-transformed breadth and depth values were compared by one-way ANOVA with Sidak's multiple comparisons tests. This is the immuneACCESS table as TCRdb keeps it, with only in-frame sequences that have V and J called. A part of the clones is gone; compared with another copy, unresolved V genes explain less than half, and the rest is unexplained. The D gene and trimming were derived from the DNA, and the V and J assignments and clone size from that table. The sample table records approximately 140,000 clones; 75% to 95% of these occur just once. Jointly, the top ten make up about 1.9% of the sample.

This material consisted of peripheral blood, taken 28 days after the second AZD1222 dose. The chain was built from TRBV6-1 and TRBJ1-2, with TRBD1 as a weak D call on 6 bases. This clonotype originated in an adult who received the AZD1222 COVID-19 vaccine. The nucleotide sequence reads as follows: TGTGCCAGCAGTGAATGGACAGTTAACTATGGCTACACCTTC. Its protein product is CASSEWTVNYGYTF.